This T cell receptor beta chain was recovered during a study of T-cell memory formation after mild COVID-19. Study-wide points: Some SARS-CoV-2-responding clones were already detected in memory before infection.

This clonotype appeared a single time. Its specificity is not known. In germline, CDR1 is MNHEY, CDR2 SVGAGI. Trimming left V 6 bases short and J 1 base short, with 18 bases between. This CDR3 is built from 16 residues. TCRdb called the 5' RACE reads again in MiXCR, with one record for every CDR3 protein. This sample has 55,000 to 70,000 distinct CDR3 sequences, with 28% found just once. Sequencing was performed on PBMCs or a T cell subset sorted from them (not recorded which). The TCR originated in a man aged 18 to 30 who had mild COVID-19 (a few samples of this study predate the infection). Cell type and time point are not known. The genes are TRBV6-5 and TRBJ1-2; possibly TRBD1 for D (5 bases). The CDR3 DNA is TGTGCCAGCAGCCTCGGGGCAGGGTTTCTTAACTATGGCTACACCTTC. Translated: CASSLGAGFLNYGYTF.